These 30 T cell receptor beta chains were all obtained from the same sample, sequenced in a study of OX40 agonist ivuxolimab in advanced cancers. Method: immunoSEQ multiplex PCR; TCRdb's copy keeps in-frame clones and lacks some. This sample has 67,000 or so clones, with more than 85% found just once. Here the sequenced sample was CD4+ or CD8+ T cells sorted from blood, taken in a trial of the OX40 agonist ivuxolimab. The receptors stem from an adult with an advanced solid tumor such as melanoma, head and neck, liver or kidney cancer.

The chain combines TRBV19 with TRBJ1-5; D unclear. The length of the CDR3 is 15 residues. The germline V gene has CDR1 LNHDA and CDR2 SQIVND (reference sequence). Trimming removed 0 bases from V and 0 bases from J, with 6 bases in between. DNA for the CDR3: TGTGCCAGTAGTATAGATGGGAATAGCAATCAGCCCCAGCATTTT. Amino acids: CASSIDGNSNQPQHF.

The rearrangement links TRBV28 to TRBJ2-1; 9 bases fit TRBD1. Trimming cost V 8 bases and J 7 bases; bases outside gene matches: 6. CDR1 and CDR2 (germline): MDHEN, SYDVKM. This CDR3 has 13 amino acids. DNA for the CDR3: TGTGCCAGCTGGGACAGGGAGAGGAATGAGCAGTTCTTC. It is translated as CASWDRERNEQFF.

In this sample, this clone turned up a few times. V and J are TRBV2 and TRBJ2-3; 14 nucleotides match TRBD2. This CDR3 contains 15 residues. Germline loops: CDR1 SNHLY, CDR2 FYNNEI. V was pared by 6 bases and J by 3 bases, with 2 bases of the junction left unmatched. CDR3 sequence (DNA): TGTGCCAGCAGGGGACTAGCGGGAGTTACAGATACGCAGTATTTT. Translating gives CASRGLAGVTDTQYF. The full variable domain, its missing parts supplied by reference TRBV2 and TRBJ2-3, is EPEVTQTPSHQVTQMGQEVILRCVPISNHLYFYWYRQILGQKVEFLVSFYNNEISEKSEIFDDQFSVERPDGSNFTLKIRSTKLEDSAMYFCASRGLAGVTDTQYFGPGTRLTVL.

The count of this clone is one. V is TRBV7-9 and J is TRBJ1-2; unclear D gene. CDR3 size: 14 residues. CDR1 is SEHNR, CDR2 FQNEAQ, per germline (reference sequence). The germline V and J ends were trimmed by 1 base and 8 bases, with 14 bases remaining between them. The CDR3 sequence is CASSLDGSLRGYTF. The CDR3 region has the DNA TGTGCCAGCAGCTTAGATGGCAGCCTCCGGGGCTACACCTTC.

This clone was observed a single time. V usage is TRBV19 and J usage is TRBJ2-4; 7 bases line up with TRBD1. V shed 4 bases, J shed 5 bases, and the junction held 5 bases outside the gene matches. This CDR3 comprises 14 residues. Per germline, CDR1 LNHDA and CDR2 SQIVND (reference sequence). The CDR3 sequence is CASSNRDRENIQYF. Here the CDR3 DNA reads TGTGCCAGTAGTAACCGGGACAGAGAAAACATTCAGTACTTC.

V and J are TRBV14 and TRBJ2-5; D assignment may be TRBD1 or TRBD2 (5 bases each). This CDR3 is built from 12 residues. V was cut by 3 bases and J by 5 bases, with 7 bases left in between. The germline V gene encodes CDR1 SGHDN and CDR2 FVKESK. CDR3 bases: TGTGCCAGCAGCCAGGGGGACGAGACCCAGTACTTC. This encodes CASSQGDETQYF.

The V gene is TRBV7-2, the J gene TRBJ2-5, with TRBD1 identical over 10 bases. The CDR3 totals 14 residues. Trimming cost V 7 bases and J 5 bases; bases outside gene matches: 7. Germline V gene sequence: CDR1 SGHTA, CDR2 FQGNSA. This chain's CDR3 is CASIAGTGDETQYF. CDR3 nucleotide sequence: TGTGCCAGCATCGCCGGGACAGGGGACGAGACCCAGTACTTC.

This clone turned up a few times. V and J are TRBV2 and TRBJ1-1; 7 nucleotides align to TRBD1. From germline, CDR1 is SNHLY and CDR2 FYNNEI. V shed 1 base and J 3 bases; nucleotides not matched to a gene: 2. This CDR3 has 14 amino acids. CDR3 nucleotides: TGTGCCAGCAGTGAAGAGGGGACAGACACTGAAGCTTTCTTT. It codes for CASSEEGTDTEAFF.

This rearrangement joins TRBV2 to TRBJ2-2; D uncertain. Trimming took off 6 bases at V and 4 bases at J, with 15 bases between the two ends. Germline V gene data show CDR1 as SNHLY and CDR2 as FYNNEI. The CDR3 sequence is 15 residues long. CDR3 sequence (DNA): TGTGCCAGCAGACGTGGGAAGTCGGGCACCGGGGAGCTGTTTTTT. Protein: CASRRGKSGTGELFF.

The chain uses TRBV7-8 and TRBJ2-5, with 8 bases fitting TRBD2. The germline V gene has CDR1 SGHVS and CDR2 FQNEAQ. V was pared by 1 base and J by 2 bases, with 6 bases of the junction left unmatched. The CDR3 covers 16 residues. The CDR3 DNA sequence: TGTGCCAGCAGCTTAGTTGGCGGGAGGAGGCAAGAGACCCAGTACTTC. It encodes CASSLVGGRRQETQYF. The whole variable domain, filled in from reference TRBV7-8 and TRBJ2-5, reads GAGVSQSPRYKVAKRGQDVALRCDPISGHVSLFWYQQALGQGPEFLTYFQNEAQLDKSGLPSDRFFAERPEGSVSTLKIQRTQQEDSAVYLCASSLVGGRRQETQYFGPGTRLLVL.

The V gene is TRBV7-2, the J gene TRBJ1-2, with TRBD1 identical over 7 bases. Germline values: CDR1 SGHTA, CDR2 FQGNSA. Germline trimming cut 4 bases from V and 0 bases from J; bases unmatched to any gene: 5. This CDR3 region has 15 residues. The CDR3 sequence is CASSSGQLPNYGYTF. The DNA for the CDR3 is TGTGCCAGCAGCTCGGGACAGCTCCCTAACTATGGCTACACCTTC.

The rearrangement joins TRBV19 to TRBJ1-5, with TRBD1 identical over 9 bases. The ends lost 4 bases at V and 7 bases at J; junction bases unmatched: 5. The CDR3 sequence is 14 residues long. The germline gives CDR1 LNHDA, CDR2 SQIVND (reference sequence). CDR3 in amino acids: CASSNTGQGQPQHF. DNA for the CDR3: TGTGCCAGTAGTAATACGGGACAGGGCCAGCCCCAGCATTTT.

The chain carries TRBV28 and TRBJ1-3; unclear D gene. The CDR3 is 15 amino acids. CDR1 is MDHEN, CDR2 SYDVKM, per germline. Trimming took off 6 bases at V and 4 bases at J, with 16 bases between the two ends. CDR3 bases: TGTGCCAGCAGCCCGACCCAGTCGGGAGGAAACACCATATATTTT. Amino acids: CASSPTQSGGNTIYF.

V and J are TRBV5-5 and TRBJ1-1; D gene unclear. The CDR3 sequence is 13 residues long. V was pared by 2 bases and J by 4 bases, with 9 bases between. Germline V lookup: CDR1 SGHKS, CDR2 YYEKEE (reference sequence). This CDR3 is CASSFPRVTEAFF. As DNA, the CDR3 is TGTGCCAGCAGCTTTCCGAGGGTCACTGAAGCTTTCTTT.

This chain's CDR3 is CASRFPGEKRNGYTF. In DNA form, the CDR3 reads TGTGCCAGCAGATTCCCGGGAGAGAAGAGGAATGGCTACACCTTC. V gene TRBV19 combines with J gene TRBJ1-2; D uncertain. Germline loops: CDR1 LNHDA, CDR2 SQIVND (reference sequence). CDR3 length: 15 residues. Trimming pared 9 bases from V and 6 bases from J, leaving 23 bases between.

This chain links TRBV19 with TRBJ1-4; the D is unclear. The CDR3 contains 11 residues. The germline gives CDR1 LNHDA, CDR2 SQIVND (reference sequence). Trimming removed 5 bases from V and 7 bases from J, with 5 bases in between. CDR3 sequence: CASSEAEKLFF. For the CDR3, the DNA is TGTGCCAGTAGTGAGGCTGAAAAACTGTTTTTT.

This chain links TRBV5-4 with TRBJ2-4; TRBD1 aligns across 8 bases. Trimming took 4 bases from V and 9 from J; bases not matched to a gene: 6. Per germline, CDR1 SGHNT and CDR2 YYREEE (reference sequence). The CDR3 spans 13 residues. The CDR3 DNA is TGTGCCAGCAGCCAGGACAGGGCAGGCATTCAGTACTTC. Translating it yields CASSQDRAGIQYF. The full variable domain, rest sourced from reference TRBV5-4 and TRBJ2-4, is ETGVTQSPTHLIKTRGQQVTLRCSSQSGHNTVSWYQQALGQGPQFIFQYYREEENGRGNFPPRFSGLQFPNYSSELNVNALELDDSALYLCASSQDRAGIQYFGAGTRLSVL.

The rearrangement joins TRBV7-3 to TRBJ2-3, with 7 bases fitting TRBD2. Germline V CDR1 and CDR2: SGHTA, FQGTGA. The CDR3 is 16 amino acids. The V segment lost 1 base and the J segment 0 bases; nucleotides outside the gene matches: 4. DNA of the CDR3: TGTGCCAGCAGCTTAAGGGCGGGAGTAAGCACAGATACGCAGTATTTT. It is translated as CASSLRAGVSTDTQYF.

The J gene is TRBJ2-1, the V gene TRBV6-5; 10 bases agree with TRBD2. In germline, CDR1 is MNHEY, CDR2 SVGAGI. J was trimmed by 4 bases and V by 6 bases; bases with no gene match: 6. This CDR3 is built from 15 residues. In nucleotides, the CDR3 is TGTGCCAGCAGGCCACCTAGCGGGAGTTACAATGAGCAGTTCTTC. Its protein product is CASRPPSGSYNEQFF.

In nucleotides, the CDR3 is TGTGCCAGCAGTGAAGGGGGAAGCGGGAGGACCATTTACAATGAGCAGTTCTTC. It yields the protein CASSEGGSGRTIYNEQFF. The V call is TRBV2, the J call TRBJ2-1, with TRBD2 matching 9 bases. Trimming took 1 base from V and 4 from J; bases not matched to a gene: 11. The CDR3 loop spans 18 amino acids. Germline values: CDR1 SNHLY, CDR2 FYNNEI.

The rearrangement uses TRBV18 and TRBJ2-1, with 10 bases identical to TRBD2. Germline CDR1 and CDR2: KGHSH and LQKENI. Trimming cost V 0 bases and J 5 bases; bases outside gene matches: 7. This CDR3 has 17 amino acids. CDR3 region: CASSPPYLAGADNEQFF. In DNA form, the CDR3 reads TGTGCCAGCTCACCACCATACCTAGCGGGAGCCGACAATGAGCAGTTCTTC.

This chain connects TRBV6-1 to TRBJ2-7; D is ambiguous. The V end was cut by 2 bases, the J end by 2 bases, with 13 bases between. CDR3 size: 15 residues. Germline CDR1 reads MNHNS; CDR2 reads SASEGT. The CDR3 DNA sequence: TGTGCCAGCAGTGAAAGGACCGACCCTACCTACGAGCAGTACTTC. Translation gives CASSERTDPTYEQYF.

J is TRBJ2-7 and V is TRBV11-1; the match to TRBD2 covers 9 bases. This CDR3 has 15 residues. With 5 bases clipped from V and 2 bases from J, the junction kept 7 bases outside the gene matches. CDR1 is SGHAT and CDR2 is FQDESV in the germline V gene (reference sequence). CDR3 residues: CASSDPGTSPYEQYF. The CDR3 nucleotides are TGTGCCAGCAGCGATCCCGGGACTAGCCCCTACGAGCAGTACTTC.

This clone showed up just once. V and J are TRBV11-2 and TRBJ2-5; 13 bases are a match to TRBD2. CDR3 size: 15 residues. V lost 4 bases to trimming and J lost 4 bases; unmatched junction nucleotides: 3. Germline V gene sequence: CDR1 SGHAT, CDR2 FQNNGV. The CDR3 spells CASSSGLAGVETQYF. The DNA of the CDR3 is TGTGCCAGCAGCTCCGGACTAGCGGGAGTAGAGACCCAGTACTTC. Complete variable domain (other parts from reference TRBV11-2 and TRBJ2-5): EAGVAQSPRYKIIEKRQSVAFWCNPISGHATLYWYQQILGQGPKLLIQFQNNGVVDDSQLPKDRFSAERLKGVDSTLKIQPAKLEDSAVYLCASSSGLAGVETQYFGPGTRLLVL.

At least ten counts were recorded for this clone. J is TRBJ1-2 and V is TRBV5-1; D gene unclear. Germline CDR1 is SGHRS and CDR2 is YFSETQ. CDR3 length: 14 amino acids. Between the trimmed V and J ends, which lost 6 bases and 4 bases, there was a span of 16 bases. This CDR3 is CASTSGGGSYGYTF. The CDR3 DNA reads as TGCGCCAGCACCTCGGGAGGCGGCTCCTATGGCTACACCTTC.

V is TRBV29-1 and J is TRBJ2-5; D ambiguous. V was clipped by 3 bases and J by 9 bases, with 17 bases between them. Germline assignment: CDR1 SQVTM and CDR2 ANQGSEA. This CDR3 region has 13 residues. The chain's CDR3 is CSVDLGLPVAQYF. The DNA of the CDR3 is TGCAGCGTTGATCTGGGCTTGCCTGTGGCCCAGTACTTC. Full variable domain (missing parts from reference TRBV29-1 and TRBJ2-5): SAVISQKPSRDICQRGTSLTIQCQVDSQVTMMFWYRQQPGQSLTLIATANQGSEATYESGFVIDKFPISRPNLTFSTLTVSNMSPEDSSIYLCSVDLGLPVAQYFGPGTRLLVL.

The chain has TRBV6-6 and TRBJ2-2; D is uncertain. The germline gives CDR1 MNHNY, CDR2 SVGAGI (reference sequence). CDR3 size: 11 residues. The V end lost 8 bases, the J end lost 5 bases, and 6 bases lay between the germline ends. CDR3 nucleotides: TGTGCCAGCCAGAGGACCGGGGAGCTGTTTTTT. Amino acids: CASQRTGELFF.

The genes are TRBV5-5 and TRBJ2-1; 14 bases align to TRBD2. The CDR3 totals 16 residues. Germline lookup yields CDR1 SGHKS and CDR2 YYEKEE (reference sequence). V lost 5 bases, J lost 8 bases, and 9 bases stayed unmatched. CDR3 sequence (DNA): TGTGCCAGCAGTGCCGGGACTAGCGGGAGCGGCGATGAGCAGTTCTTC. Amino acids: CASSAGTSGSGDEQFF.

This rearrangement joins TRBV27 to TRBJ2-7; D perhaps matches TRBD2 (5 bases). V was shortened by 4 bases and J by 2 bases, with 15 bases between the two germline ends. Germline lookup yields CDR1 MNHEY and CDR2 SMNVEV (reference sequence). This CDR3 is built from 15 residues. As DNA, the CDR3 is TGTGCCAGCAGTTGGGGAACGGGAAAGACCTACGAGCAGTACTTC. Residues: CASSWGTGKTYEQYF.

This sequence joins TRBV10-3 and TRBJ2-5; maybe TRBD2 (6 bases). Germline V gene sequence: CDR1 ENHRY, CDR2 SYGVKD. Trimming cost V 3 bases and J 1 base, with 12 bases left between them. This CDR3 is built from 15 residues. This chain's CDR3 is CAISDAGTPQETQYF. CDR3 sequence (DNA): TGTGCCATCAGTGACGCCGGGACTCCCCAAGAGACCCAGTACTTC.